Listed here are 22 T cell receptor beta chains from one sample, sequenced in a study of Graves' ophthalmopathy and Graves' hyperthyroidism. For repertoire sequencing, the TCR beta CDR3 regions were amplified from RNA transcripts. A first-round RT-PCR used HTBI primers, followed by a second-round multiplex PCR. TCRdb processed the multiplex PCR reads anew with MiXCR; each CDR3 protein has one entry. The sample has 650,000 to 900,000 distinct CDR3 sequences; roughly 40% are singletons. What was sequenced was peripheral blood. These receptors were obtained from an adult man with Graves' ophthalmopathy.

This clonotype was detected only a few times. This sequence joins TRBV2 and TRBJ2-7; 10 bases line up with TRBD1. The CDR3 contains 15 residues. CDR1 and CDR2 from the germline V gene are SNHLY and FYNNEI. V lost 6 bases to trimming and J lost 2 bases; unmatched junction nucleotides: 7. CDR3 DNA: TGTGCCAGCAGGTCAGCCGGACAGGGGGCCTACGAGCAGTACTTC. Translation gives CASRSAGQGAYEQYF.

In the case of this clonotype: A read error is possible here, since a much larger clone lies one base away. The chain carries TRBV7-7 and TRBJ1-1; D ambiguous. Deletions cut 5 bases from V and 5 bases from J, with 12 bases between. The CDR3 spans 13 residues. Looked up from germline, CDR1 is SSHAT and CDR2 is FNYEAQ (reference sequence). CDR3 loop: CASSPQLATEAFF. In nucleotides, the CDR3 is TGTGCCAGCAGCCCCCAGTTGGCGACTGAAGCTTTCTTT.

This clonotype was seen a handful of times. In DNA, the CDR3 is TGTGCCAGCAGAGTCCAGGGGGCGTATGGGGCCAACGTCCTGACTTTC. It yields the protein CASRVQGAYGANVLTF. This chain connects TRBV5-4 to TRBJ2-6; 8 nucleotides match TRBD1. V lost 5 bases and J lost 3; bases outside the gene matches: 7. The CDR3 length is 16 residues. Germline CDR1 reads SGHNT; CDR2 reads YYREEE (reference sequence).

V is TRBV7-2 and J is TRBJ1-6; TRBD1 is a possible D gene (5 bases). This CDR3 comprises 15 residues. Trimming shortened V by 5 bases and J by 10 bases, and 18 bases separated the two germline ends. CDR1 and CDR2 from the germline V gene are SGHTA and FQGNSA. The CDR3 DNA sequence: TGTGCCAGCAGCCAAGATCTAGCGGGGACCTCACCCCTCCACTTT. Translating it yields CASSQDLAGTSPLHF.

This clonotype was recorded at least ten times. This chain links TRBV20-1 with TRBJ2-7; D possibly corresponds to TRBD2 (5 bases). The CDR3 contains 10 residues. Germline V gene data show CDR1 as DFQATT and CDR2 as SNEGSKA (reference sequence). Trimming removed 3 bases from V and 5 bases from J, with 5 bases in between. The CDR3 DNA reads as TGCAGTGCTAGTAGCGACGAGCAGTACTTC. It specifies CSASSDEQYF.

This clonotype was observed once. The chain couples TRBV20-1 to TRBJ1-2; weak D call: TRBD1 (6 bases). The CDR3 extends over 14 amino acids. Trimming left V 3 bases short and J 1 base short, with 12 bases between. CDR1 DFQATT and CDR2 SNEGSKA come from the germline V gene (reference sequence). The CDR3: CSARVQGFNYGYTF. For the CDR3, the DNA is TGCAGTGCTAGGGTACAGGGATTTAACTATGGCTACACCTTC.

The gene calls are TRBV20-1 and TRBJ2-3; TRBD2 matches at 15 bases. CDR3 length: 16 amino acids. Germline CDR1 DFQATT, CDR2 SNEGSKA (reference sequence). The junction had 7 bases not matched to a gene; V was cut back by 3 bases and J by 6 bases. CDR3 protein: CSASGLAGGPEDTQYF. In DNA, the CDR3 is TGCAGTGCTAGCGGACTAGCGGGAGGGCCTGAGGATACGCAGTATTTT.

This clonotype was counted once. The V and J genes are TRBV25-1 and TRBJ1-2; 7 bases are a match to TRBD1. Germline values: CDR1 MGHDK, CDR2 SYGVNS. The CDR3 has 14 residues. Losses at the gene ends were 5 bases for V and 5 bases for J; bases not matched to a gene: 8. In nucleotides, the CDR3 is TGTGCCAGCAGTTTGGACAGGTTCGGGTATGGCTACACCTTC. It codes for CASSLDRFGYGYTF.

As concerns this clonotype: A clone one base away is much larger, so this may be a read error. The rearrangement uses TRBV7-9 and TRBJ2-2, with 8 bases identical to TRBD1. With 3 bases clipped from V and 4 bases from J, the junction kept 1 base outside the gene matches. The CDR3 is 14 amino acids. Germline CDR1 is SEHNR and CDR2 is FQNEAQ (reference sequence). CDR3 in DNA: TGTGCCAGCAGCTTCGACAGGGGCACCGGGGAGCTGTTTTTT. Its protein product is CASSFDRGTGELFF.

The V gene is TRBV11-2, the J gene TRBJ2-7, with D maybe TRBD2 (6 bases). The CDR3 runs to 15 residues. The ends were cut back, 6 bases at V and 0 bases at J, with 15 bases in the middle. Germline loops: CDR1 SGHAT, CDR2 FQNNGV. Here the CDR3 DNA reads TGTGCCAGCAGTTTATCTAGCGCGAACTCCTACGAGCAGTACTTC. Translation gives CASSLSSANSYEQYF.

The V gene is TRBV7-9, the J gene TRBJ1-1; 10 bases agree with TRBD1. J was trimmed by 7 bases and V by 4 bases; bases with no gene match: 6. The CDR3 is 14 residues long. The V gene's germline CDR1 is SEHNR and CDR2 FQNEAQ (reference sequence). CDR3 in DNA: TGTGCCAGCAGCTCCGGGACAGGGGCGATTGAAGCTTTCTTT. This sequence encodes CASSSGTGAIEAFF.

This chain connects TRBV9 to TRBJ1-5; 8 positions agree with TRBD1. The CDR3 covers 15 residues. The germline V gene has CDR1 SGDLS and CDR2 YYNGEE. V shed 4 bases and J 1 base; nucleotides not matched to a gene: 4. CDR3 region: CASSSGGASNQPQHF. DNA of the CDR3: TGTGCCAGCAGCTCAGGGGGCGCGAGCAATCAGCCCCAGCATTTT.

This CDR3 reads CASSLDRDSSYGYTF. The CDR3 region has the DNA TGTGCCAGCAGCTTAGACAGGGACAGCTCCTATGGCTACACCTTC. This rearrangement joins TRBV7-2 to TRBJ1-2; 7 nucleotides agree with TRBD1. Germline values: CDR1 SGHTA, CDR2 FQGNSA. Germline trimming cut 1 base from V and 4 bases from J; bases unmatched to any gene: 6. The CDR3 totals 15 residues.

This clonotype has a handful of counts. A read error may be the cause here, since a much bigger clone is one base away. The chain is built from TRBV13 and TRBJ1-6; perhaps TRBD1 as D (5 bases). The CDR3 sequence is 15 residues long. Germline V gene data show CDR1 as PRHDT and CDR2 as FYEKMQ (reference sequence). V lost 6 bases to trimming and J lost 4 bases, with 13 bases between them. The CDR3 here is CASSPQVAYNSPLHF. CDR3 sequence (DNA): TGTGCCAGCAGTCCACAGGTTGCTTATAATTCACCCCTCCACTTT. The full variable domain, rest sourced from reference TRBV13 and TRBJ1-6, is AAGVIQSPRHLIKEKRETATLKCYPIPRHDTVYWYQQGPGQDPQFLISFYEKMQSDKGSIPDRFSAQQFSDYHSELNMSSLELGDSALYFCASSPQVAYNSPLHFGNGTRLTVT.

The table lists this clonotype with a few counts. The V gene is TRBV20-1, the J gene TRBJ1-5; tentative D call: TRBD1 (5 bases). The CDR3 has 13 amino acids. Germline V lookup: CDR1 DFQATT, CDR2 SNEGSKA (reference sequence). Trimming took off 5 bases at V and 2 bases at J, with 10 bases between the two ends. The CDR3 DNA sequence: TGCAGTGCTTATACAGGAGGCAATCAGCCCCAGCATTTT. Translating it yields CSAYTGGNQPQHF.

The chain uses TRBV5-1 and TRBJ2-7; TRBD2 is a possible D gene (6 bases). Germline assignment: CDR1 SGHRS and CDR2 YFSETQ. The CDR3 runs 14 residues. Trimming stripped 5 bases from V and 0 bases from J, with 12 bases between. For the CDR3, the DNA is TGCGCCAGCAGAACGGGAGTTGGCTCCTACGAGCAGTACTTC. It translates to CASRTGVGSYEQYF.

The rearrangement joins TRBV5-1 to TRBJ2-2, with D uncertain. Trimming cost V 7 bases and J 4 bases, with 23 bases left between them. Germline V gene lookup returns CDR1 SGHRS and CDR2 YFSETQ. The CDR3 is 17 residues long. CDR3 DNA: TGCGCCAGCCTCCTCGAGAGCTGGGCGGCTGGCACCGGGGAGCTGTTTTTT. It specifies CASLLESWAAGTGELFF.

Only a few counts were recorded for this clonotype. V usage is TRBV12-3 or TRBV12-4 and J usage is TRBJ1-2, with 12 bases identical to TRBD1. This CDR3 is 14 amino acids long. J gave up 8 bases and V 3 bases, and 4 bases lay outside the gene matches. The CDR3 sequence is CASSLGTGGRGYTF. The CDR3 DNA reads TGTGCCAGCAGTTTGGGGACAGGGGGCCGGGGCTACACCTTC.

The V gene is TRBV20-1, the J gene TRBJ2-6; D perhaps matches TRBD1 (6 bases). Trimming took off 6 bases at V and 2 bases at J, with 11 bases between the two ends. CDR3 length: 14 residues. The V gene's germline CDR1 is DFQATT and CDR2 SNEGSKA (reference sequence). Here the CDR3 DNA reads TGCAGTGCGCGGACAGTTGCTGGGGCCAACGTCCTGACTTTC. Translation gives CSARTVAGANVLTF.

J is TRBJ1-2 and V is TRBV20-1, with TRBD1 matching over 7 bases. V shed 2 bases and J 4 bases; nucleotides not matched to a gene: 4. The CDR3 loop spans 13 amino acids. CDR1 is DFQATT, CDR2 SNEGSKA, per germline (reference sequence). CDR3 coding DNA: TGCAGTGCTAGACAGGGGGTAGGCTATGGCTACACCTTC. It encodes CSARQGVGYGYTF.

The chain is built from TRBV7-3 and TRBJ1-6, with TRBD1 matching 7 bases. Losses at the gene ends were 0 bases for V and 10 bases for J; bases not matched to a gene: 6. The CDR3 covers 15 residues. The V gene's germline CDR1 is SGHTA and CDR2 FQGTGA. Here the CDR3 reads CASSLTKGAGSPLHF. CDR3 bases: TGTGCCAGCAGCTTAACCAAGGGGGCTGGGTCACCCCTCCACTTT.

The DNA for the CDR3 is TGTGCCAGCAGTTCCTTAGCGGGACTGGACTACGAGCAGTACTTC. It specifies CASSSLAGLDYEQYF. V usage is TRBV25-1 and J usage is TRBJ2-7; 8 nucleotides agree with TRBD2. Per germline, CDR1 MGHDK and CDR2 SYGVNS. This CDR3 contains 15 residues. J lost 3 bases, V lost 5 bases, and 9 bases had no gene match.